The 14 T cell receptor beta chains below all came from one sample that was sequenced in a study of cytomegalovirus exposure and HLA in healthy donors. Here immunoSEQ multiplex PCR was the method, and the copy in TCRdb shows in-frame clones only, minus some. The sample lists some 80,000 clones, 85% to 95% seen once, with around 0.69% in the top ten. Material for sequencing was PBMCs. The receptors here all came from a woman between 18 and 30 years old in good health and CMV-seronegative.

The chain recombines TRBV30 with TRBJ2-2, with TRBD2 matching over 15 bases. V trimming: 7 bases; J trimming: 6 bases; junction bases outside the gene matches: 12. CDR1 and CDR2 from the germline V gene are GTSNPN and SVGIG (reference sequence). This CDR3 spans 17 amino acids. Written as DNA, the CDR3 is TGTGCCTTAACGGGACTAGCGGGAGGATTGGGTGCCGGGGAGCTGTTTTTT. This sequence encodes CALTGLAGGLGAGELFF.

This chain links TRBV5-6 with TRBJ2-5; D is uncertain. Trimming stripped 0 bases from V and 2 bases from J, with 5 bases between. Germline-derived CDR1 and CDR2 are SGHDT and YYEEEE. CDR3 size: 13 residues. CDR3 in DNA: TGTGCCAGCAGCTTGGTTAGACAAGAGACCCAGTACTTC. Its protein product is CASSLVRQETQYF.

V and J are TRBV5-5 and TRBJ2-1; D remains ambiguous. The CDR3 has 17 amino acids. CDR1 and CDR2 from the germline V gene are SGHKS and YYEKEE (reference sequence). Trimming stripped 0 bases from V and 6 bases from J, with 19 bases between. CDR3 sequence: CASSLAKFIGQVNEQFF. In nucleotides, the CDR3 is TGTGCCAGCAGCTTGGCTAAGTTCATTGGTCAGGTCAATGAGCAGTTCTTC.

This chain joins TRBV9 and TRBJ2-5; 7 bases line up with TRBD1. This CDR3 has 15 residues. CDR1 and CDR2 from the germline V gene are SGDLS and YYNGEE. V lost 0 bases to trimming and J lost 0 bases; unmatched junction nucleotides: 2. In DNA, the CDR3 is TGTGCCAGCAGCGTAGCCAGGGGGTACCAAGAGACCCAGTACTTC. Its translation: CASSVARGYQETQYF.

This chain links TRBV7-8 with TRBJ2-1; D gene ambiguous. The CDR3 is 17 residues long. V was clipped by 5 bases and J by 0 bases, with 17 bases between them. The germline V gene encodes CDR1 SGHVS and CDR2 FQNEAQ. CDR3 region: CASSRDGRGISYNEQFF. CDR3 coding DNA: TGTGCCAGCAGCCGAGACGGTAGAGGAATCTCCTACAATGAGCAGTTCTTC. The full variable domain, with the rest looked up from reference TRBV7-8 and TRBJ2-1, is GAGVSQSPRYKVAKRGQDVALRCDPISGHVSLFWYQQALGQGPEFLTYFQNEAQLDKSGLPSDRFFAERPEGSVSTLKIQRTQQEDSAVYLCASSRDGRGISYNEQFFGPGTRLTVL.

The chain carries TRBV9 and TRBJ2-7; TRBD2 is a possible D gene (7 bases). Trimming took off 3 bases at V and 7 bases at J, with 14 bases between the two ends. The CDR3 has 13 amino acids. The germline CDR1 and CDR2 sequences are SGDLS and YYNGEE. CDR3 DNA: TGTGCCAGCAGCGCTGCGGGGGCAAGGGAGCAGTACTTC. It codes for CASSAAGAREQYF.

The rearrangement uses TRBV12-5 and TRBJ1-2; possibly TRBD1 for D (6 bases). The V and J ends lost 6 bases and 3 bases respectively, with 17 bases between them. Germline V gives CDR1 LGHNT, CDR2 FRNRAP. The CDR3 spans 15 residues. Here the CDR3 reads CASGPTRKGDYGYTF. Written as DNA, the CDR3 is TGTGCTAGTGGCCCAACCCGAAAGGGGGACTATGGCTACACCTTC. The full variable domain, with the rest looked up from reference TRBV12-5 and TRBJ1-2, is DARVTQTPRHKVTEMGQEVTMRCQPILGHNTVFWYRQTMMQGLELLAYFRNRAPLDDSGMPKDRFSAEMPDATLATLKIQPSEPRDSAVYFCASGPTRKGDYGYTFGSGTRLTVV.

The CDR3 loop reads CAWSVGRILPQHF. DNA of the CDR3: TGTGCCTGGAGTGTGGGGAGGATCTTGCCCCAGCATTTT. The chain recombines TRBV30 with TRBJ1-5; no firm D call. V lost 0 bases, J lost 9 bases, and 12 bases lay in between. This CDR3 contains 13 residues. CDR1 and CDR2 from the germline V gene are GTSNPN and SVGIG (reference sequence).

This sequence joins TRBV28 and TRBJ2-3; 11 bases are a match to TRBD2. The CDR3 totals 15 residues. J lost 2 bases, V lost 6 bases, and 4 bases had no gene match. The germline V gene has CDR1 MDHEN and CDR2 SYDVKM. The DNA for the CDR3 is TGTGCCAGCAGGCCTAGCGGGAGGTACACAGATACGCAGTATTTT. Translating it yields CASRPSGRYTDTQYF.

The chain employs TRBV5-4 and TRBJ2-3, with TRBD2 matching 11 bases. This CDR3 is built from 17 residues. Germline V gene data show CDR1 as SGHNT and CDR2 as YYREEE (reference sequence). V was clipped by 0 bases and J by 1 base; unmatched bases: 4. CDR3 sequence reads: CASSLALGLAGTDTQYF. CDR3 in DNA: TGTGCCAGCAGCTTGGCCTTGGGACTAGCGGGCACAGATACGCAGTATTTT.

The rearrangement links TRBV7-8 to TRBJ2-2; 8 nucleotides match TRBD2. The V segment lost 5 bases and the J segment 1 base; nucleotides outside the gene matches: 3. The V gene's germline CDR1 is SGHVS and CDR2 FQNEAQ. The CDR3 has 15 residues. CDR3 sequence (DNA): TGTGCCAGCAGCCTCAGCGGGGGGAACACCGGGGAGCTGTTTTTT. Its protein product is CASSLSGGNTGELFF. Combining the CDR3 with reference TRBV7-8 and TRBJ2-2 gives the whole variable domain GAGVSQSPRYKVAKRGQDVALRCDPISGHVSLFWYQQALGQGPEFLTYFQNEAQLDKSGLPSDRFFAERPEGSVSTLKIQRTQQEDSAVYLCASSLSGGNTGELFFGEGSRLTVL.

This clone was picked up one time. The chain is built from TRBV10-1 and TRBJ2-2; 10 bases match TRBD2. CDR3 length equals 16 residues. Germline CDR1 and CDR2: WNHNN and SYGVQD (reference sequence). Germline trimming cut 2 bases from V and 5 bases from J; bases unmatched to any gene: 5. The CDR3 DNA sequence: TGCGCCAGCAGTGAGACTAGCGGGAAGGGGACCGGGGAGCTGTTTTTT. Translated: CASSETSGKGTGELFF.

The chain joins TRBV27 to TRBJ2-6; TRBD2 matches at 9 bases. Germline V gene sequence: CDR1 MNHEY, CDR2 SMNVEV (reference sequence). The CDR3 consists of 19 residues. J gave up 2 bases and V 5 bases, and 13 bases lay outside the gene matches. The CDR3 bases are TGTGCCAGCAGTCCGAAAGCGGGGGGCCGACACGCTGGGGCCAACGTCCTGACTTTC. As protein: CASSPKAGGRHAGANVLTF.

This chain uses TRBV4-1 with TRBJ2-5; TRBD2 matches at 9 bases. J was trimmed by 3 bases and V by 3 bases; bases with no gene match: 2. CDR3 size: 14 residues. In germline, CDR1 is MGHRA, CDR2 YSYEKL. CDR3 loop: CASSHLAGEETQYF. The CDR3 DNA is TGCGCCAGCAGCCATTTAGCGGGAGAAGAGACCCAGTACTTC.